Following are 26 T cell receptor beta chains from one sample sequenced in a study of beta chain features in type 1 diabetes. Expressed TCRB transcripts were sequenced after all isolated RNA was converted to cDNA. TCRdb's table, derived via immunoSEQ multiplex PCR, lists solely in-frame clones and lacks some. The sample records under 200,000 clones, 7.5% to 10% being singletons. The source material was central memory CD4+ T cells from blood. The receptors here all came from a young woman in good health.

This chain links TRBV19 with TRBJ1-2, with TRBD1 identical over 12 bases. V shed 3 bases, J shed 8 bases, and the junction held 7 bases outside the gene matches. Germline CDR1 and CDR2: LNHDA and SQIVND (reference sequence). The CDR3 is 15 amino acids. Here the CDR3 DNA reads TGTGCCAGTAGTATCGGGGGGACAGGGGGCTTCGGCTACACCTTC. Its protein is CASSIGGTGGFGYTF.

This clone has just a few counts. The chain links TRBV6-5 to TRBJ2-1; TRBD1 aligns across 8 bases. J gave up 7 bases and V 7 bases, and 6 bases lay outside the gene matches. This CDR3 comprises 13 residues. The V gene's germline CDR1 is MNHEY and CDR2 SVGAGI. The CDR3 here is CASKIQGGNEQFF. CDR3 nucleotides: TGTGCCAGCAAGATACAGGGGGGAAATGAGCAGTTCTTC.

In its sample, this clone was seen a few times. V gene TRBV4-1 combines with J gene TRBJ2-5; 8 bases map to TRBD2. The J call may not be correct, given that the DNA end is closer to TRBJ2-7. The germline V gene encodes CDR1 MGHRA and CDR2 YSYEKL. The CDR3 runs 19 residues. CDR3 sequence: CASSQIKGLGRKSSYEQYF. In nucleotides, the CDR3 is TGCGCCAGCAGCCAAATCAAGGGACTAGGGAGGAAAAGCTCCTACGAGCAGTACTTC.

This clone was recorded a few times. The chain links TRBV2 to TRBJ2-5; 7 bases match TRBD2. The V and J ends lost 1 base and 5 bases, in that order; junction bases with no gene match: 7. In germline, CDR1 is SNHLY, CDR2 FYNNEI. The CDR3 totals 15 residues. The CDR3 DNA follows: TGTGCCAGCAGTGAAGGGTCCGGGGGGAAGGAGACCCAGTACTTC. It specifies CASSEGSGGKETQYF.

This clone turned up a few times. The chain couples TRBV6-5 to TRBJ2-7, with TRBD2 as a possible D gene (6 bases). This CDR3 is built from 15 residues. Between the trimmed V and J ends, which lost 0 bases and 2 bases, there was a span of 11 bases. From germline, CDR1 is MNHEY and CDR2 SVGAGI. This CDR3 reads CASSYSVGGTYEQYF. Here the CDR3 DNA reads TGTGCCAGCAGTTACTCTGTTGGAGGGACCTACGAGCAGTACTTC.

This clone occurred a few times. This chain uses TRBV18 with TRBJ1-1; no clear D. The V gene lost 6 bases and the J gene lost 0 bases, with 11 bases spanning the gap. This CDR3 region has 14 residues. Germline CDR1 is KGHSH and CDR2 is LQKENI. CDR3 loop: CASSPIALNTEAFF. CDR3 coding DNA: TGTGCCAGCTCCCCAATCGCGCTGAACACTGAAGCTTTCTTT.

This rearrangement joins TRBV19 to TRBJ2-2; 9 positions match TRBD1. Germline lookup yields CDR1 LNHDA and CDR2 SQIVND (reference sequence). This CDR3 is built from 16 residues. With 5 bases clipped from V and 4 bases from J, the junction kept 8 bases outside the gene matches. The CDR3 bases are TGTGCCAGTAGTGGCCCACAGGGGGCGCGCACCGGGGAGCTGTTTTTT. Translation: CASSGPQGARTGELFF.

The chain recombines TRBV30 with TRBJ1-2; the D is unclear. Germline lookup yields CDR1 GTSNPN and CDR2 SVGIG (reference sequence). CDR3 size: 12 residues. V was cut by 2 bases and J by 8 bases, with 12 bases left in between. The CDR3 sequence: CAWSLSTIGYTF. CDR3 bases: TGTGCCTGGAGTCTGAGCACGATAGGCTACACCTTC.

This clone was seen more than once but under ten times. The CDR3 nucleotides are TGTGCCATCAGTGATACAAGATCTGGGGCCAACGTCCTGACTTTC. This sequence encodes CAISDTRSGANVLTF. This chain connects TRBV10-3 to TRBJ2-6; no clear D. The CDR3 is 15 amino acids. The germline V gene encodes CDR1 ENHRY and CDR2 SYGVKD. The germline V and J ends were trimmed by 3 bases and 1 base, with 7 bases remaining between them.

The table lists this clone with a few counts. The CDR3 coding sequence is TGTGCCAGCAGCGCCGGGACAGGGATCACTGAAGCTTTCTTT. The encoded protein is CASSAGTGITEAFF. V usage is TRBV5-6 and J usage is TRBJ1-1; 9 bases align to TRBD1. The CDR3 loop spans 14 amino acids. The germline gives CDR1 SGHDT, CDR2 YYEEEE. V gave up 4 bases and J gave up 4 bases; unmatched junction bases: 5.

The rearrangement joins TRBV29-1 to TRBJ2-3; D is possibly TRBD2 (6 bases). V was clipped by 4 bases and J by 5 bases, with 13 bases between them. Germline CDR1 and CDR2: SQVTM and ANQGSEA. The CDR3 has 13 residues. In DNA, the CDR3 is TGCAGCGTTGTCCCGGGACTGAAAGATACGCAGTATTTT. Its protein is CSVVPGLKDTQYF.

This clone was seen a handful of times. The V gene is TRBV7-9, the J gene TRBJ2-3, with 10 positions matching TRBD1. The CDR3 runs to 16 residues. The J segment lost 3 bases and the V segment lost 3 bases, leaving 6 bases of the junction unmatched. CDR1 is SEHNR and CDR2 is FQNEAQ in the germline V gene (reference sequence). CDR3 loop: CASSLGDRGLTDTQYF. Written as DNA, the CDR3 is TGTGCCAGCAGCTTGGGGGACAGGGGACTTACAGATACGCAGTATTTT. Full variable domain (rest looked up from reference TRBV7-9 and TRBJ2-3): DTGVSQNPRHKITKRGQNVTFRCDPISEHNRLYWYRQTLGQGPEFLTYFQNEAQLEKSRLLSDRFSAERPKGSFSTLEIQRTEQGDSAMYLCASSLGDRGLTDTQYFGPGTRLTVL.

This clone was detected only a few times. The V and J genes are TRBV4-2 and TRBJ2-1; the D is unclear. The CDR3 spans 13 residues. Trimming took off 3 bases at V and 8 bases at J, with 11 bases between the two ends. Germline loops: CDR1 LGHNA, CDR2 YNFKEQ. Here the CDR3 reads CASSQGAIDEQFF. The CDR3 bases are TGTGCCAGCAGCCAGGGCGCAATCGATGAGCAGTTCTTC.

This clone was detected a few times. The chain links TRBV7-8 to TRBJ1-2; D remains unclear. Germline CDR1 SGHVS, CDR2 FQNEAQ. V was pared by 4 bases and J by 1 base, with 13 bases between. The CDR3 length is 15 residues. In DNA, the CDR3 is TGTGCCAGCAGCTCCCGAGAGGGCTTTAACTATGGCTACACCTTC. Amino acid sequence: CASSSREGFNYGYTF.

This clone has a handful of counts. The chain couples TRBV7-9 to TRBJ2-3, with a tentative D call TRBD2 (5 bases). The CDR3 is 16 residues long. Trimming shortened V by 5 bases and J by 5 bases, and 20 bases separated the two germline ends. Germline V gene data show CDR1 as SEHNR and CDR2 as FQNEAQ (reference sequence). For the CDR3, the DNA is TGTGCCAGCAGCGCTCGGCGCGAAGCAGCGGTAGATACGCAGTATTTT. Encoded protein: CASSARREAAVDTQYF.

This clone was detected only a few times. This chain joins TRBV7-2 and TRBJ2-3; a possible D gene is TRBD1 (6 bases). The V gene's germline CDR1 is SGHTA and CDR2 FQGNSA. CDR3 length: 13 residues. V lost 1 base to trimming and J lost 12 bases, with 14 bases between them. The DNA of the CDR3 is TGTGCCAGCAGCTTAGGACAGGTCCCTCTTCAGTATTTT. Translated, it gives CASSLGQVPLQYF.

The genes are TRBV30 and TRBJ2-3, with a tentative D call TRBD2 (7 bases). Germline V gives CDR1 GTSNPN, CDR2 SVGIG (reference sequence). V was clipped by 2 bases and J by 5 bases, with 11 bases between them. There are 13 residues in the CDR3. The CDR3: CAWSRGAQDTQYF. CDR3 coding DNA: TGTGCCTGGAGTCGGGGGGCCCAAGATACGCAGTATTTT.

The gene calls are TRBV9 and TRBJ1-1; D not resolved. The V gene's germline CDR1 is SGDLS and CDR2 YYNGEE. Trimming cost V 2 bases and J 4 bases, with 12 bases left between them. CDR3 length: 14 amino acids. CDR3 DNA: TGTGCCAGCAGCGTCGACCCCTCAGGCACTGAAGCTTTCTTT. It is translated as CASSVDPSGTEAFF. The complete variable domain, with remaining parts taken from reference TRBV9 and TRBJ1-1, reads DSGVTQTPKHLITATGQRVTLRCSPRSGDLSVYWYQQSLDQGLQFLIQYYNGEERAKGNILERFSAQQFPDLHSELNLSSLELGDSALYFCASSVDPSGTEAFFGQGTRLTVV.

The chain uses TRBV5-1 and TRBJ2-1; 10 bases align to TRBD1. This CDR3 spans 15 amino acids. Looked up from germline, CDR1 is SGHRS and CDR2 is YFSETQ. J was trimmed by 8 bases and V by 3 bases; bases with no gene match: 8. In DNA, the CDR3 is TGCGCCAGCAGCTCTTTGACAGGGGGCAGGGATGAGCAGTTCTTC. This gives the protein CASSSLTGGRDEQFF.

On this clone itself: Other DNA sequences in this sample translate to the same CDR3. This chain joins TRBV7-2 and TRBJ2-3; tentative D call: TRBD2 (6 bases). There are 13 residues in the CDR3. Germline V gene lookup returns CDR1 SGHTA and CDR2 FQGNSA. V lost 5 bases to trimming and J lost 4 bases, with 10 bases between them. CDR3 sequence (DNA): TGTGCCAGCAGCCCCCGGAGGGCAGATACGCAGTATTTT. Protein product: CASSPRRADTQYF. Supplemented by reference TRBV7-2 and TRBJ2-3, the full variable domain reads GAGVSQSPSNKVTEKGKDVELRCDPISGHTALYWYRQSLGQGLEFLIYFQGNSAPDKSGLPSDRFSAERTGGSVSTLTIQRTQQEDSAVYLCASSPRRADTQYFGPGTRLTVL.

This clone showed up just a few times. A junction boundary mismatches the germline segment, possibly from a read error. The chain carries TRBV7-7 and TRBJ2-5, with 12 bases identical to TRBD2. The CDR3 is 15 amino acids. Germline lookup yields CDR1 SSHAT and CDR2 FNYEAQ (reference sequence). The CDR3 region is CASSFGRLAGDPQYF. The CDR3 DNA reads TGTGCTAGCAGCTTTGGGAGACTAGCGGGGGACCCCCAGTACTTC.

This clone was found a few times. This chain uses TRBV2 with TRBJ2-5; possible D gene TRBD1, 6 bases. The ends were cut back, 5 bases at V and 2 bases at J, with 12 bases in the middle. Germline V gives CDR1 SNHLY, CDR2 FYNNEI. The CDR3 length is 14 residues. The CDR3 spells CASSYSTGQETQYF. The CDR3 DNA follows: TGTGCCAGCAGTTACTCGACAGGTCAAGAGACCCAGTACTTC.

The chain combines TRBV10-1 with TRBJ2-7; 9 bases line up with TRBD2. V dropped 2 bases and J dropped 7; count of bases not matched to a gene: 12. Looked up from germline, CDR1 is WNHNN and CDR2 is SYGVQD (reference sequence). CDR3 length: 16 residues. The CDR3 DNA is TGCGCCAGCAGTGAGAAGGTGCGGGAGGGCCTCTGGGAGCAGTACTTC. Its protein is CASSEKVREGLWEQYF.

This clone has more than one count but fewer than ten. The chain links TRBV25-1 to TRBJ2-7; D may be TRBD2 (6 bases). The CDR3 contains 15 residues. Germline CDR1 and CDR2: MGHDK and SYGVNS. Deletions cut 1 base from V and 2 bases from J, with 12 bases between. In DNA form, the CDR3 reads TGTGCCAGCAGTGAATCCGGGAGTCGGGCCTACGAGCAGTACTTC. Translation gives CASSESGSRAYEQYF.

The V call is TRBV4-2, the J call TRBJ2-3; 9 bases are shared with TRBD1. V trimming: 0 bases; J trimming: 2 bases; junction bases outside the gene matches: 12. From germline, CDR1 is LGHNA and CDR2 YNFKEQ. The CDR3 spans 19 residues. The CDR3 bases are TGTGCCAGCAGCCAAGATAGAATCCAGGGACAGGGATCCACAGATACGCAGTATTTT. As protein: CASSQDRIQGQGSTDTQYF.

The chain is built from TRBV18 and TRBJ2-7; D unresolved. CDR1 is KGHSH and CDR2 is LQKENI in the germline V gene. The CDR3 covers 13 residues. The ends were cut back, 2 bases at V and 2 bases at J, with 7 bases in the middle. The CDR3 nucleotides are TGTGCCAGCTCACCAGACAAACCCTACGAGCAGTACTTC. Translating gives CASSPDKPYEQYF.